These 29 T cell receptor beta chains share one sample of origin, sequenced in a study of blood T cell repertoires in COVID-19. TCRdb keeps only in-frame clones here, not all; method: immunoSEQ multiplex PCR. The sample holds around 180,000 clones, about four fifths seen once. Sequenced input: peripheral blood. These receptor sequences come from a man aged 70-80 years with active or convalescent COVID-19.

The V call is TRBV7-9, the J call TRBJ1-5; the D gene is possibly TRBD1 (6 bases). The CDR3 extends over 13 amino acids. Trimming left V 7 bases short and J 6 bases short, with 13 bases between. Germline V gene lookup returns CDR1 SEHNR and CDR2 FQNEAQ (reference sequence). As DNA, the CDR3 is TGTGCCAGCACGGGGGGGGCAGGTCAGCCCCAGCATTTT. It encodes CASTGGAGQPQHF.

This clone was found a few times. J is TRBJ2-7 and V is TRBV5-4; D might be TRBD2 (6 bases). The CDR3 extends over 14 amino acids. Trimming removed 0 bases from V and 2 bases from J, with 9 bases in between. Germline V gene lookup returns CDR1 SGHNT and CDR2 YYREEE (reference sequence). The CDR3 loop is CASSLEEGPYEQYF. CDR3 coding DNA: TGTGCCAGCAGCTTGGAGGAGGGTCCCTACGAGCAGTACTTC.

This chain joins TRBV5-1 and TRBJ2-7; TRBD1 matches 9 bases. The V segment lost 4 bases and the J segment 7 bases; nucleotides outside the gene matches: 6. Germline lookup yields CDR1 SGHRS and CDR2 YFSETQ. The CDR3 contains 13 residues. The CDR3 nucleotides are TGCGCCAGCAGCCCCGGACAGGGGAGTGAGCAGTACTTC. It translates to CASSPGQGSEQYF.

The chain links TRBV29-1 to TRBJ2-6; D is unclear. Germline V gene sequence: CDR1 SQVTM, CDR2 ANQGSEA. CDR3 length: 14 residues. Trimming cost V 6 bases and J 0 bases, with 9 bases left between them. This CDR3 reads CSVLVGSGANVLTF. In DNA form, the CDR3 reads TGCAGCGTCCTAGTAGGCTCTGGGGCCAACGTCCTGACTTTC.

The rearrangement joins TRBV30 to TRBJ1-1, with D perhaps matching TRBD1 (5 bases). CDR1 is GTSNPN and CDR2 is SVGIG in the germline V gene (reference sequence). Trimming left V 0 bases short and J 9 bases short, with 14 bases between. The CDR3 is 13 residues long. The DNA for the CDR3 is TGTGCCTGGAGTGTATCTGGGGCCAGGAAAGCTTTCTTT. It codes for CAWSVSGARKAFF.

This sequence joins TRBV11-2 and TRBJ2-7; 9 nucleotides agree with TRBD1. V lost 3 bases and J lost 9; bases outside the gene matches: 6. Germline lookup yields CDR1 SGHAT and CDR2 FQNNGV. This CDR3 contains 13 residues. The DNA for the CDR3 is TGTGCCAGCAGCTTCCAACAGGGGGCGCCGCAGTACTTC. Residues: CASSFQQGAPQYF.

CDR3 nucleotides: TGTGCCAGCTCGCCCGGATTTGAGACAGCCTCTGGAAACACCATATATTTT. It translates to CASSPGFETASGNTIYF. The chain links TRBV18 to TRBJ1-3; maybe TRBD1 (5 bases). This CDR3 contains 17 residues. V gave up 6 bases and J gave up 0 bases, with 18 bases separating them. Germline loops: CDR1 KGHSH, CDR2 LQKENI.

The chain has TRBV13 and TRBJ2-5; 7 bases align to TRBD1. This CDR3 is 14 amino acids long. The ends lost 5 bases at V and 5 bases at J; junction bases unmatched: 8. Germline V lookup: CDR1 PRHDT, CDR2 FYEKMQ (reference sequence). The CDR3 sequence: CASSHRQGGETQYF. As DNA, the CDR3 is TGTGCCAGCAGCCACCGACAGGGTGGCGAGACCCAGTACTTC.

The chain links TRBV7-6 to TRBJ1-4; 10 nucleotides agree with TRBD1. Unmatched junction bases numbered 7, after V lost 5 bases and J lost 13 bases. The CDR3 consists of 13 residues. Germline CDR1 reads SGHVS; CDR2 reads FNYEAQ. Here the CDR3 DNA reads TGTGCCAGCAGCCCTCGGACAGGGGGTGGACTGTTTTTT. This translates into CASSPRTGGGLFF.

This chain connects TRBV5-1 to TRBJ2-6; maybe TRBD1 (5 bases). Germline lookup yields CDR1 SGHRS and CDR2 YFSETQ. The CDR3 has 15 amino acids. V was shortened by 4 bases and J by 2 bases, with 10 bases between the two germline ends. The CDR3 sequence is CASSPQGTGANVLTF. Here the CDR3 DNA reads TGCGCCAGCAGCCCTCAGGGAACTGGGGCCAACGTCCTGACTTTC.

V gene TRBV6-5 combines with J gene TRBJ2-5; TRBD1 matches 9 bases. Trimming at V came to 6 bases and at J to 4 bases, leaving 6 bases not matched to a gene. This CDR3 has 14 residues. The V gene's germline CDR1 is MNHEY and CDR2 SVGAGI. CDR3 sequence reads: CASRDTGGPETQYF. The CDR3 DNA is TGTGCCAGCAGGGATACAGGGGGCCCAGAGACCCAGTACTTC.

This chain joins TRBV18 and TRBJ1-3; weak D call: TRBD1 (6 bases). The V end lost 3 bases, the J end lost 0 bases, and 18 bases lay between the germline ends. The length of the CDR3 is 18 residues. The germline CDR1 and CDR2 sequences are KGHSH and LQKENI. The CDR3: CASSPQTSQGNSGNTIYF. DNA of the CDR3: TGTGCCAGCTCACCCCAGACTTCACAGGGCAACTCTGGAAACACCATATATTTT.

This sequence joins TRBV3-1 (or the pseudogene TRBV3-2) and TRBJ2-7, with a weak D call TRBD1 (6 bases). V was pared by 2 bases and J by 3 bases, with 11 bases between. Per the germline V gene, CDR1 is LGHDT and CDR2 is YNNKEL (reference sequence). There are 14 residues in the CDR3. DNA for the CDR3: TGTGCCAGCAGCCAAACCCAGGGGAACTACGAGCAGTACTTC. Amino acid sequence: CASSQTQGNYEQYF.

In DNA, the CDR3 is TGCGCCAGCAGCTGGGGGGGTTTACTACAAGAGACCCAGTACTTC. Protein: CASSWGGLLQETQYF. This chain joins TRBV5-1 and TRBJ2-5; the match to TRBD2 covers 7 bases. V lost 3 bases, J lost 2 bases, and 7 bases stayed unmatched. Germline V gives CDR1 SGHRS, CDR2 YFSETQ. The CDR3 runs to 15 residues.

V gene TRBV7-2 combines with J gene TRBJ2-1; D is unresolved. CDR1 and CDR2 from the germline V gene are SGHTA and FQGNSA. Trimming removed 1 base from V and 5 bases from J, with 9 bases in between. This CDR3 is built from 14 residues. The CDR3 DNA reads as TGTGCCAGCAGCTTAGGTAGAGCTAACAATGAGCAGTTCTTC. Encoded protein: CASSLGRANNEQFF.

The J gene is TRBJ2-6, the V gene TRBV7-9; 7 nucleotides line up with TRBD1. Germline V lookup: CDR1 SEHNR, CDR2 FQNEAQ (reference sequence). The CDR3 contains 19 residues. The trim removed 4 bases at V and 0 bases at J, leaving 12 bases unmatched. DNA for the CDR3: TGTGCCAGCAGCTCCCTTCCCCGACAGGGAGTCTCTGGGGCCAACGTCCTGACTTTC. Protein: CASSSLPRQGVSGANVLTF.

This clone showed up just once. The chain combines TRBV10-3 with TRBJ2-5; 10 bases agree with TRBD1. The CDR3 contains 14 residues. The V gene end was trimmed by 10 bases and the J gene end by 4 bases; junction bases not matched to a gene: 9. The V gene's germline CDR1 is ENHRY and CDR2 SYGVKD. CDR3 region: CATARGDRGETQYF. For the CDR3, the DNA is TGTGCCACCGCAAGGGGGGACAGGGGAGAGACCCAGTACTTC.

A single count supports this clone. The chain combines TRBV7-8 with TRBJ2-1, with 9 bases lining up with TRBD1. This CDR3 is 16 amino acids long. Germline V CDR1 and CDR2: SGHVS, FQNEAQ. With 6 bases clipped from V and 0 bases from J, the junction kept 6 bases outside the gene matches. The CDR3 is CASSPGTGSSYNEQFF. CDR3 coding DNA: TGTGCCAGCAGTCCGGGGACAGGGTCCTCCTACAATGAGCAGTTCTTC.

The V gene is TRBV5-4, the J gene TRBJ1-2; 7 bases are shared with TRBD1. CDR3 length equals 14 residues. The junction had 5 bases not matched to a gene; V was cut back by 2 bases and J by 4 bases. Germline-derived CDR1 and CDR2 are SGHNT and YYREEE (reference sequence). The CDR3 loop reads CASSLTGVAYGYTF. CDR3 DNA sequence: TGTGCCAGCAGCTTAACAGGGGTGGCCTATGGCTACACCTTC.

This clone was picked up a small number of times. CDR3 bases: TGCAGCGTTGAGCCGGCTGGGGCAGGAGTCGGCTACACCTTC. Translating it yields CSVEPAGAGVGYTF. The chain has TRBV29-1 and TRBJ1-2; perhaps TRBD1 as D (5 bases). The germline gives CDR1 SQVTM, CDR2 ANQGSEA. V was cut by 3 bases and J by 8 bases, with 19 bases left in between. CDR3 size: 14 residues. Complete variable domain (other parts from reference TRBV29-1 and TRBJ1-2): SAVISQKPSRDICQRGTSLTIQCQVDSQVTMMFWYRQQPGQSLTLIATANQGSEATYESGFVIDKFPISRPNLTFSTLTVSNMSPEDSSIYLCSVEPAGAGVGYTFGSGTRLTVV.

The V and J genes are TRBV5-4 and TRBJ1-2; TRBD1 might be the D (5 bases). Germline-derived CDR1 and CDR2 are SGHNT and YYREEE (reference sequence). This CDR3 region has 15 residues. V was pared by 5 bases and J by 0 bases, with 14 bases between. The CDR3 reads CASSLEQEANYGYTF. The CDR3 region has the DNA TGTGCCAGCAGTCTGGAACAGGAAGCTAACTATGGCTACACCTTC.

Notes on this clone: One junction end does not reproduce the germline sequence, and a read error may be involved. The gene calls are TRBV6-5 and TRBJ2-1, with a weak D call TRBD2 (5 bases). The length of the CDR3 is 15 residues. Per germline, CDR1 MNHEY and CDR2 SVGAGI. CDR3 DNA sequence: TGTGCCAGCAGGTACTCACTAGGGATTTACAATGAGCAGTTCTTC. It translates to CASRYSLGIYNEQFF.

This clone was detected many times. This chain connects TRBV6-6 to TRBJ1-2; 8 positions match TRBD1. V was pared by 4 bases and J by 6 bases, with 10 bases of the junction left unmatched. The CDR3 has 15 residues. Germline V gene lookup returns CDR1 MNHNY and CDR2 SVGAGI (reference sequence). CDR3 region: CASSFRAGGIDGYTF. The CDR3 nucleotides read TGTGCCAGCAGTTTCCGGGCAGGGGGCATTGATGGCTACACCTTC.

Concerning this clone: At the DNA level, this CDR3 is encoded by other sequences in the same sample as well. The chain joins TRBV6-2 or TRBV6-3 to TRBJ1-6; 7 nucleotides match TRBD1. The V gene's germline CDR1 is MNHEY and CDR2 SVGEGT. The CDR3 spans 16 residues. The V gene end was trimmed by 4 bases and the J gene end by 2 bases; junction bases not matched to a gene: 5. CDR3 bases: TGTGCCAGCAGTTCCGACAGGGATCCCTATAATTCACCCCTCCACTTT. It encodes CASSSDRDPYNSPLHF.

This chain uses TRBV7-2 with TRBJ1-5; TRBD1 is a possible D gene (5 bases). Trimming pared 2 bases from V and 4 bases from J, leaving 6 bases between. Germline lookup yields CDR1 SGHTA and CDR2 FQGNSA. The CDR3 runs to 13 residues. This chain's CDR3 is CASSLRGNQPQHF. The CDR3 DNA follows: TGTGCCAGCAGCTTACGGGGGAATCAGCCCCAGCATTTT.

This chain's CDR3 is CASSERRGGQGTQYF. The CDR3 DNA follows: TGCGCCAGCAGTGAGAGGCGGGGGGGGCAGGGGACCCAGTACTTC. The chain employs TRBV10-2 and TRBJ2-5; 9 nucleotides align to TRBD2. Germline values: CDR1 WSHSY, CDR2 SAAADI. J was trimmed by 7 bases and V by 2 bases; bases with no gene match: 8. The CDR3 contains 15 residues.

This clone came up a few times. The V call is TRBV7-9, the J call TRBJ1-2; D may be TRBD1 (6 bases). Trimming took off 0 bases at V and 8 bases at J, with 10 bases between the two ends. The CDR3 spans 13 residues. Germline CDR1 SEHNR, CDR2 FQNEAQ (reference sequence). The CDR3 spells CASSLAAGEGYTF. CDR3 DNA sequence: TGTGCCAGCAGCTTAGCGGCAGGGGAAGGCTACACCTTC.

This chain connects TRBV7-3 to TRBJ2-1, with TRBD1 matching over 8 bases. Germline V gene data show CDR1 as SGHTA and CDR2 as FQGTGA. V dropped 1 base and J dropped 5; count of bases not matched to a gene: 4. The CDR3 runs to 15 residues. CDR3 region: CASSLKGTGNNEQFF. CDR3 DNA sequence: TGTGCCAGCAGCTTAAAAGGGACAGGAAACAATGAGCAGTTCTTC.

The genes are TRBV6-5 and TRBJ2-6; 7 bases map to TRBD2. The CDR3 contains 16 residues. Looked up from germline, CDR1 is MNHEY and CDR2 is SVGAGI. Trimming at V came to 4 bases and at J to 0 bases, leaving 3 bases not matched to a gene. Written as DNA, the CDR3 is TGTGCCAGCAGTTTAGCGGGTGGCTCTGGGGCCAACGTCCTGACTTTC. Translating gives CASSLAGGSGANVLTF.